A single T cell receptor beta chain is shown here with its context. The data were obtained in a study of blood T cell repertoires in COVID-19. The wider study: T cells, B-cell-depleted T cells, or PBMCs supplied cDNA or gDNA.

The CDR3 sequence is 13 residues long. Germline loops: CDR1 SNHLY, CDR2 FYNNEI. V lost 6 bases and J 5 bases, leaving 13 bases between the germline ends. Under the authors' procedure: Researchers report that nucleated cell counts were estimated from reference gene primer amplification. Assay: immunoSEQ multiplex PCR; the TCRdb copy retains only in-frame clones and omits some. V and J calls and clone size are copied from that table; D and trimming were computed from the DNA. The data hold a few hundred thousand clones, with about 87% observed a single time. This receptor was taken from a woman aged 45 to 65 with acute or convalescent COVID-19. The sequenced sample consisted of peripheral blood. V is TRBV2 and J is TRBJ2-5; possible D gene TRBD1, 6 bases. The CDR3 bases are TGTGCCAGCAGAACAGGGTTCTCGGAGACCCAGTACTTC. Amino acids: CASRTGFSETQYF.